The 13 T cell receptor beta chains in this list originate from one sample, sequenced in a study of post-analysis software for immune sequencing data. For these receptors, no antigen is known. TCR beta cDNA libraries included unique molecular identifiers. TCRdb passed the PCR reads through MiXCR, listing each CDR3 protein once. The sample shows hundreds of thousands of distinct CDR3 sequences, approximately 34% of them seen only once. Study-wide points: In patients, TRBV5-6, TRBV5-1 and TRBV20-1 belonged to five TRBV segments found more frequently than in controls.

The source material was blood. The receptors here all came from a girl aged 10 to 17 with multiple sclerosis.

The chain is built from TRBV20-1 and TRBJ2-3, with 7 nucleotides matching TRBD2. V lost 2 bases to trimming and J lost 5 bases; unmatched junction nucleotides: 13. CDR1 is DFQATT and CDR2 is SNEGSKA in the germline V gene (reference sequence). The CDR3 runs to 16 residues. The CDR3 sequence: CSARNLRREQGDTQYF. The CDR3 DNA reads as TGCAGTGCTAGAAATTTGCGGCGGGAGCAGGGAGATACGCAGTATTTT.

This clonotype came up many times. This rearrangement joins TRBV6-5 to TRBJ2-1; 11 bases map to TRBD2. There are 16 residues in the CDR3. Germline loops: CDR1 MNHEY, CDR2 SVGAGI. Trimming cost V 0 bases and J 9 bases; bases outside gene matches: 7. The CDR3 DNA reads as TGTGCCAGCAGTTACTCGCTGGGACTAGCGGCGGGTGAGCAGTTCTTC. It specifies CASSYSLGLAAGEQFF.

As regards this clonotype: This may be a read error: a much more frequent sequence differs by one nucleotide. V usage is TRBV3-1 and J usage is TRBJ2-1; 14 nucleotides agree with TRBD2. V lost 4 bases to trimming and J lost 7 bases; unmatched junction nucleotides: 6. Germline V gene lookup returns CDR1 LGHDT and CDR2 YNNKEL (reference sequence). The CDR3 runs to 16 residues. CDR3: CASSLGTSGGQNEQFF. The CDR3 coding sequence is TGTGCCAGCAGCCTGGGGACTAGCGGGGGCCAGAATGAGCAGTTCTTC.

This clonotype showed up just a few times. The CDR3 coding sequence is TGCAGTGCTAGAAATAGCGGGGGGGCGGATACGCAGTATTTT. This gives the protein CSARNSGGADTQYF. The chain joins TRBV20-1 to TRBJ2-3; 11 bases fit TRBD2. The junction had 4 bases not matched to a gene; V was cut back by 2 bases and J by 6 bases. The CDR3 runs 14 residues. CDR1 DFQATT and CDR2 SNEGSKA come from the germline V gene (reference sequence).

J is TRBJ2-5 and V is TRBV2; 7 nucleotides match TRBD2. Germline V gene lookup returns CDR1 SNHLY and CDR2 FYNNEI. Trimming took 6 bases from V and 3 from J; bases not matched to a gene: 4. CDR3 size: 13 residues. DNA for the CDR3: TGTGCCAGCAGGGGGGGGAAAAAAGAGACCCAGTACTTC. Its translation: CASRGGKKETQYF.

This clonotype has more than one count but fewer than ten. The genes are TRBV6-2 or TRBV6-3 and TRBJ2-5, with no clear D. Germline V gene data show CDR1 as MNHEY and CDR2 as SVGEGT. The CDR3 extends over 15 amino acids. V dropped 5 bases and J dropped 1 base, with 14 bases sitting between them. CDR3 coding DNA: TGTGCCAGCAGTGCCCCCGCCCAATTCCAAGAGACCCAGTACTTC. Translating gives CASSAPAQFQETQYF.

This clonotype was recorded many times. The V and J genes are TRBV2 and TRBJ1-5; unclear D gene. The V gene lost 5 bases and the J gene lost 2 bases, with 10 bases spanning the gap. This CDR3 is 14 amino acids long. Germline V CDR1 and CDR2: SNHLY, FYNNEI. DNA for the CDR3: TGTGCCAGCAGTCTTCTACGGGGCAATCAGCCCCAGCATTTT. Protein: CASSLLRGNQPQHF.

In this sample, this clonotype turned up many times. The chain links TRBV12-3 or TRBV12-4 to TRBJ2-1; the D is unclear. V was clipped by 6 bases and J by 6 bases, with 9 bases between them. This CDR3 comprises 12 residues. CDR3 nucleotide sequence: TGTGCCAGCAGCGCCCTCGGCAATGAGCAGTTCTTC. This gives the protein CASSALGNEQFF.

In this sample, this clonotype turned up many times. This rearrangement joins TRBV12-3 or TRBV12-4 to TRBJ2-3; tentatively, D is TRBD2 (6 bases). V lost 1 base and J 4 bases, leaving 9 bases between the germline ends. The CDR3 covers 14 residues. The DNA of the CDR3 is TGTGCCAGCAGTTTAGACGGGACTCCAGATACGCAGTATTTT. It specifies CASSLDGTPDTQYF.

To note about this clonotype: A much larger clone is a single base away; this may be a read error. The genes are TRBV6-2 or TRBV6-3 and TRBJ2-7; tentative D call: TRBD1 (6 bases). The CDR3 is 16 residues long. V dropped 10 bases and J dropped 7 bases, with 29 bases sitting between them. Germline CDR1 MNHEY, CDR2 SVGEGT. CDR3 DNA sequence: TGTGCCACCGCCTCTCAGGGGTTAAGCTCCTACAATGAGCAGTACTTC. Translation: CATASQGLSSYNEQYF.

This clonotype was counted many times. The V call is TRBV7-9, the J call TRBJ2-1, with 11 bases identical to TRBD1. Trimming removed 5 bases from V and 7 bases from J; junction bases left unmatched: 7. The CDR3 has 15 amino acids. Per the germline V gene, CDR1 is SEHNR and CDR2 is FQNEAQ (reference sequence). The CDR3 loop is CASSHRDRGGNEQFF. In DNA form, the CDR3 reads TGTGCCAGCAGCCATAGGGACAGGGGGGGGAATGAGCAGTTCTTC.

This clonotype appeared once. Since a much larger clone is just one base distant, this may be a read error. The rearrangement links TRBV6-4 to TRBJ1-5, with TRBD1 matching 7 bases. Trimming at V came to 4 bases and at J to 2 bases, leaving 5 bases not matched to a gene. CDR1 and CDR2 from the germline V gene are MRHNA and SNTAGT. CDR3 length equals 15 residues. The CDR3 spells CASSVQGGGNQPQHF. The CDR3 nucleotides are TGTGCCAGCAGTGTCCAGGGGGGGGGCAATCAGCCCCAGCATTTT.

The table lists this clonotype with many counts. The CDR3 DNA is TGTGCCACCAGCGAATGGCCGGGACAGGGCCAAGAGACCCAGTACTTC. This translates into CATSEWPGQGQETQYF. V gene TRBV15 combines with J gene TRBJ2-5, with 9 bases identical to TRBD1. Per the germline V gene, CDR1 is LNHNV and CDR2 is YYDKDF (reference sequence). Unmatched junction bases numbered 8, after V lost 5 bases and J lost 1 base. This CDR3 is built from 16 residues.